The entry below gives a single T cell receptor beta chain sequence along with its context. Its target is not known. The sample is drawn from a study of T cell responses to AZD1222 COVID-19 vaccine. Study background: Pooled in the analysis were second doses at about 4 or about 12 weeks.

In germline, CDR1 is ENHRY, CDR2 SYGVKD. The CDR3 has 15 amino acids. Between the trimmed V and J ends, which lost 10 bases and 4 bases, there was a span of 20 bases. Here immunoSEQ multiplex PCR was the method, and the copy in TCRdb shows in-frame clones only, minus some. Counted here are about 160,000 clones, around 94% occurring once; the ten biggest clones make up around 1.3%. Notes on the study in general: Females made up more of the donors, who were largely white British, and clonal diversity may have come out too low. Nearly half of spike-specific TCRs reportedly go after variant regions that carry no mutations.

The sample was peripheral blood, taken on day 0 of AZD1222 vaccination. The rearrangement uses TRBV10-3 and TRBJ1-3; D gene uncertain. The clonotype originates from an adult in good health. The DNA for the CDR3 is TGTGCCACATCTGTGGACTCTACGGGGGGAAACACCATATATTTT. It encodes CATSVDSTGGNTIYF.